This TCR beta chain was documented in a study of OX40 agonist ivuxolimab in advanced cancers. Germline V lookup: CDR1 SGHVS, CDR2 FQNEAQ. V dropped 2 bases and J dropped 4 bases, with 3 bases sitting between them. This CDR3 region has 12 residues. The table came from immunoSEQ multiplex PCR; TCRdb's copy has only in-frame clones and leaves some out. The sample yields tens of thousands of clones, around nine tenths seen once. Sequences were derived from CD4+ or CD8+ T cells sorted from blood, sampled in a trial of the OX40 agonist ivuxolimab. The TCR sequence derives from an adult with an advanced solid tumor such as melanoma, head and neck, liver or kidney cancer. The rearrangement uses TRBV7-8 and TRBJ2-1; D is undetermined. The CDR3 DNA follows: TGTGCCAGCAGCTTAAGTTACAATGAGCAGTTCTTC. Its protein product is CASSLSYNEQFF.